This T cell receptor beta chain came from a study of shared clonotypes between healthy human individuals. Study-wide results and caveats: Clonotype sharing levels among donors were expected to vary with sequencing depth.

The germline V gene encodes CDR1 SGHAT and CDR2 FQNNGV. This CDR3 region has 15 residues. V lost 0 bases to trimming and J lost 5 bases; unmatched junction nucleotides: 3. This table comes from immunoSEQ multiplex PCR, and its TCRdb copy is limited to in-frame clones, with some not included. Of about 480,000 clones detected, 75% to 80% appear once; the ten largest clones hold around an eighth. A word on this clone: Its antigen remains unidentified.

The V and J genes are TRBV11-2 and TRBJ2-1; 8 nucleotides align to TRBD2. Input material: PBMCs. This receptor was taken from a woman in her thirties or forties in good health. Some clones in this sample may be carry-over from other donors' samples. The CDR3 DNA is TGTGCCAGCAGCTTAGATCGGGGGGGACACAATGAGCAGTTCTTC. It codes for CASSLDRGGHNEQFF.